The clone carrying this T cell receptor beta chain has just a few counts. Antigen specificity is unknown. The data originate from a study of metastatic and nonmetastatic thyroid tumors. The wider study: Comparison of repertoires was carried out across blood and tumor or nodule tissue from malignant and benign thyroid patients.

General study results and limits: Across blood and tumor, TCR beta diversity in malignant thyroid tumors was reportedly significantly higher than in benign nodules.

Treatment of any kind had been given to no patient before thyroid surgery. Between the trimmed V and J ends, which lost 3 bases and 0 bases, there was a span of 8 bases. CDR1 is MNHGY and CDR2 is SVAAGI in the germline V gene. The CDR3 runs 15 residues. In the authors' workflow: Construction of a distant-metastasis classifier for papillary thyroid cancer relied on CDR3 differences across clinicopathological groups. TCRdb re-called clones via MiXCR from the PCR reads. The V and J calls and clone size are TCRdb's, not the authors'. The table lists under 30,000 clones, roughly 4% of them singletons. The sample was blood. The V and J genes are TRBV6-9 and TRBJ2-2; D unclear. The sequence was collected from a female donor with papillary thyroid cancer or a benign thyroid nodule (not recorded which). Some clones in this sample may be carry-over from other donors' samples. The CDR3 DNA reads TGTGCCAGCAGTTACCGACCTTCGAACACCGGGGAGCTGTTTTTT. Its translation is CASSYRPSNTGELFF.